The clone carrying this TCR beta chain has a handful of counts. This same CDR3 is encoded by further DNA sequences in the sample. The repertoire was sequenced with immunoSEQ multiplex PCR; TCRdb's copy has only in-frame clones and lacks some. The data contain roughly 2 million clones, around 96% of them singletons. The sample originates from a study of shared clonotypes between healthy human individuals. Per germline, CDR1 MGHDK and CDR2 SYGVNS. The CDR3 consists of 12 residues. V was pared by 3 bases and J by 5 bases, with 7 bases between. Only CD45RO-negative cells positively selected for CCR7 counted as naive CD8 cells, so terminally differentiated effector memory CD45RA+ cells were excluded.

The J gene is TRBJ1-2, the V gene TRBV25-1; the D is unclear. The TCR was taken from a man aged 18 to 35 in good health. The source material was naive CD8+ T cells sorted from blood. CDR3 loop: CASSDRAYGYTF. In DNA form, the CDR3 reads TGTGCCAGCAGTGACAGAGCTTATGGCTACACCTTC.